A selection of T cell receptor beta chains follows, all from one sample in a study of T cell responses to AZD1222 COVID-19 vaccine. This table comes from immunoSEQ multiplex PCR, and its TCRdb copy is limited to in-frame clones, with some not included. The sample records 120,000 to 150,000 clones, just over 90% being singletons. Sample: peripheral blood, taken on day 0 of AZD1222 vaccination. These receptors were collected from an adult in good health. Both conserved end residues are part of each CDR3. The D gene is left open where the match is weak. Size is omitted from some rows. Given values are once, few, many or a class for expanded clones.

v_call: TRBV4-1
cdr3_length: 15
j_call: TRBJ2-4
clone_size: -
d_call: TRBD1
cdr3_aa: CASSLGRDRQNIQYF
cdr3_nt: TGCGCCAGCAGCCTAGGCCGGGACAGGCAAAACATTCAGTACTTC

v_call: TRBV30
cdr3_length: 16
j_call: TRBJ2-3
clone_size: -
d_call: TRBD2
cdr3_aa: CAWSVLGTRGVNTQYF
cdr3_nt: TGTGCCTGGAGTGTACTCGGGACTAGAGGTGTAAATACGCAGTATTTT

v_call: TRBV9
cdr3_length: 16
j_call: TRBJ2-3
clone_size: -
d_call: -
cdr3_aa: CASSVLSGGNTDTQYF
cdr3_nt: TGTGCCAGCAGCGTGCTCAGCGGAGGAAACACAGATACGCAGTATTTT

v_call: TRBV21-1
cdr3_length: 18
j_call: TRBJ2-7
clone_size: -
d_call: -
cdr3_aa: CASSDTGLAGVCRYEQYF
cdr3_nt: TGTGCCAGCAGCGACACCGGACTAGCGGGAGTTTGTCGCTACGAGCAGTACTTC

v_call: TRBV11-2
cdr3_length: 17
j_call: TRBJ2-2
clone_size: -
d_call: TRBD1
cdr3_aa: CASSELAGTGVTGELFF
cdr3_nt: TGTGCCAGCAGCGAGCTGGCCGGGACAGGGGTCACCGGGGAGCTGTTTTTT

v_call: TRBV5-1
cdr3_length: 17
j_call: TRBJ1-3
clone_size: -
d_call: -
cdr3_aa: CASSLAIGINSGNTIYF
cdr3_nt: TGCGCCAGCAGCTTGGCAATAGGGATCAACTCTGGAAACACCATATATTTT

v_call: TRBV25-1
cdr3_length: 13
j_call: TRBJ2-7
clone_size: -
d_call: TRBD1
cdr3_aa: CASSEYDRGEQYF
cdr3_nt: TGTGCCAGCAGTGAGTATGACAGGGGCGAGCAGTACTTC

v_call: TRBV2
cdr3_length: 12
j_call: TRBJ2-3
clone_size: -
d_call: -
cdr3_aa: CASSEGLGAQYF
cdr3_nt: TGTGCCAGCAGTGAAGGTTTAGGGGCGCAGTATTTT

v_call: TRBV19
cdr3_length: 13
j_call: TRBJ2-3
clone_size: once
d_call: -
cdr3_aa: CASCHEETDTQYF
cdr3_nt: TGTGCCAGCTGCCATGAGGAGACAGATACGCAGTATTTT

v_call: TRBV9
cdr3_length: 16
j_call: TRBJ1-3
clone_size: -
d_call: -
cdr3_aa: CASSVAPVDSGNTIYF
cdr3_nt: TGTGCCAGCAGCGTTGCCCCAGTGGATTCAGGAAACACCATATATTTT

v_call: TRBV7-2
cdr3_length: 12
j_call: TRBJ2-5
clone_size: -
d_call: TRBD1
cdr3_aa: CASSSARDREYF
cdr3_nt: TGTGCCAGCAGCTCTGCTCGGGACAGGGAGTACTTC

v_call: TRBV5-1
cdr3_length: 14
j_call: TRBJ2-2
clone_size: -
d_call: TRBD2
cdr3_aa: CASSGGSGTGELFF
cdr3_nt: TGCGCCAGCTCGGGCGGGAGTGGCACCGGGGAGCTGTTTTTT

v_call: TRBV3-1/TRBV3-2
cdr3_length: 15
j_call: TRBJ2-2
clone_size: -
d_call: TRBD2
cdr3_aa: CASSRTSGNTGELFF
cdr3_nt: TGTGCCAGCAGCCGGACTAGCGGTAACACCGGGGAGCTGTTTTTT

v_call: TRBV19
cdr3_length: 14
j_call: TRBJ1-4
clone_size: -
d_call: TRBD1
cdr3_aa: CASSIRDRGKELFF
cdr3_nt: TGTGCCAGTAGTATCCGGGACAGGGGAAAGGAACTGTTTTTT

v_call: TRBV19
cdr3_length: 14
j_call: TRBJ2-5
clone_size: -
d_call: TRBD2
cdr3_aa: CASNSGGYQETQYF
cdr3_nt: TGTGCCAGTAACAGCGGGGGATACCAAGAGACCCAGTACTTC

v_call: TRBV2
cdr3_length: 11
j_call: TRBJ1-2
clone_size: -
d_call: -
cdr3_aa: CASSEGVGYTF
cdr3_nt: TGTGCCAGCAGTGAGGGGGTAGGCTACACCTTC